The 10 T cell receptor beta chains below all came from one sample that was sequenced in a study of T cell responses to AZD1222 COVID-19 vaccine. Produced via immunoSEQ multiplex PCR; TCRdb's table is partial and in-frame only. This table holds over 85,000 clones, around 90% found once. Here the sequenced sample was peripheral blood, taken 28 days after the second AZD1222 dose. The receptors stem from an adult who received the AZD1222 COVID-19 vaccine.

The V and J genes are TRBV7-2 and TRBJ2-2; 14 bases agree with TRBD2. CDR3 length: 17 residues. CDR1 is SGHTA, CDR2 FQGNSA, per germline. V lost 0 bases and J lost 7; bases outside the gene matches: 4. Here the CDR3 reads CASSLAFGLAGGGELFF. CDR3 in DNA: TGTGCCAGCAGCTTAGCTTTTGGACTAGCGGGAGGCGGGGAGCTGTTTTTT. The full variable domain, completed using reference TRBV7-2 and TRBJ2-2, is GAGVSQSPSNKVTEKGKDVELRCDPISGHTALYWYRQSLGQGLEFLIYFQGNSAPDKSGLPSDRFSAERTGGSVSTLTIQRTQQEDSAVYLCASSLAFGLAGGGELFFGEGSRLTVL.

CDR3 coding DNA: TGCGCCAGCAGCTTAACTCCCGGGACAGGGACCAAATCCTACGAGCAGTACTTC. It translates to CASSLTPGTGTKSYEQYF. The rearrangement uses TRBV5-1 and TRBJ2-7, with 9 bases fitting TRBD1. Trimming cost V 2 bases and J 1 base; bases outside gene matches: 13. The CDR3 runs to 18 residues. The germline gives CDR1 SGHRS, CDR2 YFSETQ. Together with reference TRBV5-1 and TRBJ2-7, the CDR3 gives the full variable domain: KAGVTQTPRYLIKTRGQQVTLSCSPISGHRSVSWYQQTPGQGLQFLFEYFSETQRNKGNFPGRFSGRQFSNSRSEMNVSTLELGDSALYLCASSLTPGTGTKSYEQYFGPGTRLTVT.

The genes are TRBV18 and TRBJ1-1, with D possibly being TRBD1 (5 bases). Germline V gene data show CDR1 as KGHSH and CDR2 as LQKENI. V dropped 4 bases and J dropped 3 bases, with 9 bases sitting between them. The CDR3 loop spans 13 amino acids. The CDR3 nucleotides read TGTGCCAGCTCACGTCAGGGAGACACTGAAGCTTTCTTT. The encoded protein is CASSRQGDTEAFF.

This clone appeared once. V is TRBV5-6 and J is TRBJ1-5, with D unclear. Germline V CDR1 and CDR2: SGHDT, YYEEEE. The CDR3 loop spans 16 amino acids. V was shortened by 3 bases and J by 1 base, with 14 bases between the two germline ends. The CDR3 DNA is TGTGCCAGCAGCTCGTACAGACTGGGAAGCAATCAGCCCCAGCATTTT. It translates to CASSSYRLGSNQPQHF.

CDR3 sequence: CSANRGPEEGQYF. Written as DNA, the CDR3 is TGCAGCGCTAACAGGGGGCCAGAGGAAGGGCAGTACTTC. V gene TRBV29-1 combines with J gene TRBJ2-7, with 9 bases identical to TRBD1. Germline lookup yields CDR1 SQVTM and CDR2 ANQGSEA. V trimming: 7 bases; J trimming: 9 bases; junction bases outside the gene matches: 13. CDR3 length: 13 amino acids.

This chain connects TRBV7-9 to TRBJ2-7; D unresolved. V lost 1 base to trimming and J lost 3 bases, with 10 bases between them. The V gene's germline CDR1 is SEHNR and CDR2 FQNEAQ (reference sequence). CDR3 length: 14 residues. The CDR3 nucleotides read TGTGCCAGCAGCTTAGGAGTCACAAACTACGAGCAGTACTTC. The encoded protein is CASSLGVTNYEQYF. Based on the CDR3 plus reference TRBV7-9 and TRBJ2-7, the full variable domain is DTGVSQNPRHKITKRGQNVTFRCDPISEHNRLYWYRQTLGQGPEFLTYFQNEAQLEKSRLLSDRFSAERPKGSFSTLEIQRTEQGDSAMYLCASSLGVTNYEQYFGPGTRLTVT.

The chain carries TRBV28 and TRBJ2-7, with TRBD1 matching over 7 bases. Germline V gene data show CDR1 as MDHEN and CDR2 as SYDVKM. The CDR3 is made up of 14 amino acids. The J segment lost 1 base and the V segment lost 5 bases, leaving 5 bases of the junction unmatched. CDR3 amino acids: CASSNGGQSYEQYF. In DNA, the CDR3 is TGTGCCAGCAGTAATGGGGGACAGTCCTACGAGCAGTACTTC.

The chain joins TRBV10-3 to TRBJ2-5; TRBD1 is a possible D gene (5 bases). The germline gives CDR1 ENHRY, CDR2 SYGVKD. The CDR3 length is 14 residues. V lost 5 bases and J 1 base, leaving 11 bases between the germline ends. CDR3 in DNA: TGTGCCATCAGTCTTGGGGCTTTCCAAGAGACCCAGTACTTC. Protein: CAISLGAFQETQYF.

The chain employs TRBV7-9 and TRBJ2-5; TRBD1 matches 9 bases. Trimming removed 5 bases from V and 2 bases from J; junction bases left unmatched: 12. The CDR3 totals 17 residues. Germline-derived CDR1 and CDR2 are SEHNR and FQNEAQ (reference sequence). CDR3 amino acids: CASSPTGGHPWQETQYF. The CDR3 DNA reads TGTGCCAGCAGCCCCACAGGGGGCCACCCGTGGCAAGAGACCCAGTACTTC.

The genes are TRBV27 and TRBJ2-1, with D unresolved. The V and J ends lost 11 bases and 5 bases respectively, with 16 bases between them. The CDR3 totals 13 residues. Looked up from germline, CDR1 is MNHEY and CDR2 is SMNVEV (reference sequence). The CDR3 spells CALDSIRHNEQFF. CDR3 nucleotides: TGTGCCTTAGACTCCATACGACACAATGAGCAGTTCTTC.